This TCR beta chain was identified in a study of blood T cell repertoires in COVID-19. Whole-study context: The United States, Italy and Spain provided the acute and convalescent COVID-19 samples. PBMCs, B-cell-depleted T cells, or T cells were the source of the cDNA or gDNA that made up the material.

Only in-frame clones appear in the TCRdb table, and some are missing; sequencing was by immunoSEQ multiplex PCR. The table lists about 250,000 clones, almost 90% of them singletons. V was clipped by 3 bases and J by 0 bases, with 11 bases between them. The CDR3 has 15 amino acids. The germline CDR1 and CDR2 sequences are LGHDT and YNNKEL (reference sequence). Specimen: peripheral blood. This rearrangement joins TRBV3-1 (or the pseudogene TRBV3-2) to TRBJ1-1; TRBD1 might be the D (6 bases). This TCR came from a man aged 80 or over with acute or convalescent COVID-19. The CDR3 nucleotides are TGTGCCAGCAGCCACCGACAGGCACTGAACACTGAAGCTTTCTTT. This sequence encodes CASSHRQALNTEAFF.